This TCR beta chain derives from a study of human T cells and chemical hapten exposure. Looking at the study overall: Variability of per-sample TCR yields stemmed mainly from small differences in pooled library volume.

Extraction of total RNA was performed on unfractionated whole blood. This clonotype occurred a few times. Its target is unknown. The library tagged individual cDNA molecules with unique molecular identifiers. As originally analysed: The number of TCRs in each sample had a median of about 96,000 and spanned about 23,224 to 690,600. TCRdb called the 5' RACE reads again in MiXCR, with one record for every CDR3 protein. The authors' filters were not applied to this entry. The table includes 70,000 to 85,000 distinct CDR3 sequences, 15% detected once. The germline CDR1 and CDR2 sequences are SGHTA and FQGNSA. The CDR3 length is 13 residues. Trimming left V 2 bases short and J 7 bases short, with 11 bases between. Findings of the study overall: TCRs above 1 in 1000 frequency stayed constant with DPC sensitization.

The chain employs TRBV7-2 and TRBJ1-1; D is possibly TRBD1 (6 bases). The TCR originated in a female donor in good health. CDR3 protein: CASSLYQQGEAFF. CDR3 nucleotide sequence: TGTGCCAGCAGCTTATATCAACAGGGTGAAGCTTTCTTT.